This T cell receptor beta chain was profiled in a study of cytomegalovirus exposure and HLA in healthy donors. PCR was performed using 60 Vbeta and 13 Jbeta primers. Sequencing used immunoSEQ multiplex PCR; TCRdb keeps in-frame clones, though not all of them. This repertoire shows about 200,000 clones, more than 9.5% found once; its top ten account for 7.5% to 10%. The study's findings and limits: Most CMV-associated TCR beta chains appeared HLA-restricted in a later analysis. With later analysis, a missense DCLRE1C variant became linked to TCR beta V- and J-gene trimming.

Looked up from germline, CDR1 is SNHLY and CDR2 is FYNNEI. The CDR3 length is 12 residues. Unmatched junction bases numbered 3, after V lost 8 bases and J lost 6 bases. Healthy bone marrow donors formed the donor group. For this clone: Its antigen is still unknown.

The V call is TRBV2, the J call TRBJ2-1; 8 nucleotides agree with TRBD1. Sequencing input: PBMCs. The source is a man between 45 and 60 years old in good health and CMV-seropositive. CDR3: CASRGQVNEQFF. DNA for the CDR3: TGTGCCAGCCGGGGACAGGTCAATGAGCAGTTCTTC.